This is a list of T cell receptor beta chains from one sample in a study of blood T cell repertoires in COVID-19. Produced via immunoSEQ multiplex PCR; TCRdb's table is partial and in-frame only. The profile shows some 260,000 clones, around 80% of them singletons. Sample: peripheral blood. All receptors come from a woman aged 40 to 50 with active or convalescent COVID-19. Both conserved end residues are part of each CDR3. The size of a clone is reported for some rows only, either as once, few or many, or as a class for expanded clones.

>TRBV30|.|15|TRBJ1-1
CAWSAPGTWGTEAFF
>TRBV6-5|once|16|TRBJ2-1
CASSLGGASSYNEQFF
>TRBV7-2|.|16|TRBJ2-5
CASSLGLAGGVETQYF
>TRBV5-4|.|14|TRBJ1-1
CASSLDRGGTEAFF
>TRBV29-1|.|14|TRBJ1-2
CSVTAGTGMVGYTF
>TRBV2|.|15|TRBJ1-1
CASSAQQLKNTEAFF
>TRBV28|.|18|TRBJ1-5
CASSRDLQGMRSNQPQHF
>TRBV28|.|14|TRBJ1-2
CASSLQQGAKGYTF
>TRBV10-3|.|16|TRBJ1-6
CAISESSPGLNSPLHF
>TRBV30|.|14|TRBJ1-3
CAWSTTPSGNTIYF
>TRBV24-1|.|13|TRBJ1-2
CATSDPGTRGYTF
>TRBV7-9|.|14|TRBJ1-6
CASSPGGVQSPLHF
>TRBV3-1/TRBV3-2|.|15|TRBJ1-5
CASSQDVGPYQPQHF
>TRBV11-2|.|15|TRBJ1-6
CASSLAGTYNSPLHF
>TRBV7-2|.|14|TRBJ2-1
CASSLVLAVNEQFF
>TRBV5-1|.|14|TRBJ1-1
CASSWDRQNTEAFF
>TRBV15|once|13|TRBJ1-5
CATRQGRDQPQHF
>TRBV18|.|15|TRBJ2-2
CASSQGQGGTGELFF
>TRBV2|.|13|TRBJ1-6
CASKGGINSPLHF
>TRBV5-1|.|18|TRBJ1-6
CASSFFVLQGAFDSPLHF
>TRBV18|.|14|TRBJ1-6
CASSITGKDSPLHF
>TRBV7-2|.|13|TRBJ1-5
CASSLELLQPQHF
>TRBV29-1|.|13|TRBJ1-4
CSATGRGREKLFF
>TRBV18|.|13|TRBJ1-5
CASSGQENQPQHF
>TRBV29-1|.|13|TRBJ2-7
CSVAGRADYEQYF
>TRBV27|.|14|TRBJ1-2
CASSLVQGIGGYTF
>TRBV19|.|14|TRBJ2-5
CASSVGTGAETQYF
>TRBV9|.|15|TRBJ2-2
CASSKTGANTGELFF
>TRBV6-5|.|15|TRBJ1-5
CASSRDRAGNQPQHF
>TRBV5-6|.|16|TRBJ1-2
CASSLAPPPGVYGYTF
>TRBV12-3/TRBV12-4|few|13|TRBJ2-5
CASSQGHQETQYF
>TRBV30|.|13|TRBJ1-2
CAWGQGKHHGYTF
>TRBV6-5|.|15|TRBJ1-6
CASRFDREANSPLHF
>TRBV2|.|13|TRBJ1-6
CASTGLYNSPLHF
>TRBV6-1|.|15|TRBJ2-2
CASSELTGETGELFF
>TRBV28|.|14|TRBJ2-5
CASSLGDFQETQYF
>TRBV7-3|.|16|TRBJ2-2
CASSLMAGGNTGELFF
>TRBV7-9|.|15|TRBJ2-1
CASSFLLTRYNEQFF
>TRBV29-1|.|13|TRBJ2-1
CSVDGNRVGEQFF
>TRBV30|.|13|TRBJ1-4
CAWSGGMAEKLFF
>TRBV20-1|.|13|TRBJ2-3
CSASPPPLLTQYF
>TRBV3-1/TRBV3-2|.|15|TRBJ2-5
CASSPRGQNQETQYF
>TRBV10-1|.|14|TRBJ2-5
CASSESMTGETQYF